What follows are 15 T cell receptor beta chains derived from one specimen sequenced in a study of blood T cell repertoires in COVID-19. The repertoire was sequenced with immunoSEQ multiplex PCR; TCRdb's copy has only in-frame clones and lacks some. The sample records roughly 110,000 clones, 75% to 90% being singletons. The sample taken for sequencing was peripheral blood. Receptors originate from a human donor with acute or convalescent COVID-19. The donor label of this sample is uncertain.

J is TRBJ1-1 and V is TRBV29-1; TRBD1 aligns across 7 bases. CDR3 length: 13 amino acids. The V gene's germline CDR1 is SQVTM and CDR2 ANQGSEA. V shed 4 bases and J 2 bases; nucleotides not matched to a gene: 4. The CDR3 sequence: CSVVRTGNTEAFF. The CDR3 nucleotides read TGCAGCGTTGTCCGGACAGGAAACACTGAAGCTTTCTTT.

This chain uses TRBV5-1 with TRBJ2-2; 9 bases agree with TRBD1. This CDR3 has 16 amino acids. Germline V CDR1 and CDR2: SGHRS, YFSETQ. Trimming cost V 6 bases and J 0 bases; bases outside gene matches: 6. The CDR3: CASKNRGPSNTGELFF. The CDR3 nucleotides are TGCGCCAGCAAGAACAGGGGGCCCTCGAACACCGGGGAGCTGTTTTTT.

In this sample, this clone turned up a few times. The same CDR3 is also encoded by other DNA sequences in this sample. The chain employs TRBV28 and TRBJ1-1; possible D gene TRBD1, 5 bases. Germline CDR1 and CDR2: MDHEN and SYDVKM. Trimming took off 1 base at V and 3 bases at J, with 12 bases between the two ends. This CDR3 region has 15 residues. The chain's CDR3 is CASSLSGRGDTEAFF. The CDR3 nucleotides read TGTGCCAGCAGTTTATCAGGACGGGGGGACACTGAAGCTTTCTTT.

V gene TRBV5-1 combines with J gene TRBJ2-3; weak D call: TRBD2 (5 bases). This CDR3 spans 12 amino acids. Germline CDR1 SGHRS, CDR2 YFSETQ. Trimming took off 6 bases at V and 5 bases at J, with 10 bases between the two ends. CDR3 sequence: CASTLAGDTQYF. Written as DNA, the CDR3 is TGCGCCAGCACGCTAGCCGGAGATACGCAGTATTTT. Supplemented by reference TRBV5-1 and TRBJ2-3, the full variable domain reads KAGVTQTPRYLIKTRGQQVTLSCSPISGHRSVSWYQQTPGQGLQFLFEYFSETQRNKGNFPGRFSGRQFSNSRSEMNVSTLELGDSALYLCASTLAGDTQYFGPGTRLTVL.

The gene calls are TRBV5-1 and TRBJ2-7; 7 bases fit TRBD1. CDR3 size: 14 residues. The V segment lost 4 bases and the J segment 4 bases; nucleotides outside the gene matches: 8. Per germline, CDR1 SGHRS and CDR2 YFSETQ. The CDR3 sequence: CASSTGQKNYEQYF. The DNA for the CDR3 is TGCGCCAGCAGCACGGGACAGAAAAATTACGAGCAGTACTTC.

This chain uses TRBV7-9 with TRBJ2-1; D remains unclear. The CDR3 has 14 amino acids. The V gene's germline CDR1 is SEHNR and CDR2 FQNEAQ (reference sequence). V dropped 1 base and J dropped 0 bases, with 4 bases sitting between them. CDR3 region: CASSLDSSYNEQFF. Here the CDR3 DNA reads TGTGCCAGCAGCTTAGACAGCTCCTACAATGAGCAGTTCTTC.

The chain uses TRBV6-2 or TRBV6-3 and TRBJ2-2; 8 bases map to TRBD2. Germline V gene data show CDR1 as MNHEY and CDR2 as SVGEGT. This CDR3 is built from 18 residues. Trimming at V came to 2 bases and at J to 3 bases, leaving 11 bases not matched to a gene. The chain's CDR3 is CASSYPSRGLVYTGELFF. CDR3 DNA sequence: TGTGCCAGCAGTTACCCCTCACGGGGACTAGTGTACACCGGGGAGCTGTTTTTT.

As to this clone: The sample contains more than one DNA sequence encoding this CDR3. This chain links TRBV18 with TRBJ1-1; D call uncertain. The V gene lost 1 base and the J gene lost 4 bases, with 10 bases spanning the gap. The V gene's germline CDR1 is KGHSH and CDR2 LQKENI. The CDR3 length is 14 residues. CDR3 residues: CASSPQGGSTEAFF. In nucleotides, the CDR3 is TGTGCCAGCTCACCACAGGGAGGTAGCACTGAAGCTTTCTTT.

In the case of this clone: Other DNA sequences in this specimen translate into the identical CDR3. The rearrangement links TRBV3-1 (or the pseudogene TRBV3-2) to TRBJ1-1; maybe TRBD1 (5 bases). Germline-derived CDR1 and CDR2 are LGHDT and YNNKEL (reference sequence). CDR3 length: 14 residues. Trimming took off 3 bases at V and 4 bases at J, with 12 bases between the two ends. The CDR3 coding sequence is TGTGCCAGCAGCCAGGGGCAGGGAGGCACTGAAGCTTTCTTT. As protein: CASSQGQGGTEAFF.

The chain combines TRBV29-1 with TRBJ2-7; possibly TRBD1 for D (5 bases). V lost 4 bases to trimming and J lost 3 bases, with 10 bases between them. Germline-derived CDR1 and CDR2 are SQVTM and ANQGSEA. CDR3 size: 12 residues. For the CDR3, the DNA is TGCAGCGTTGCGCAGGGATACTACGAGCAGTACTTC. As protein: CSVAQGYYEQYF.

The chain recombines TRBV5-5 with TRBJ2-2, with TRBD1 as a possible D gene (5 bases). The ends were cut back, 1 base at V and 5 bases at J, with 12 bases in the middle. CDR3 size: 15 residues. Germline lookup yields CDR1 SGHKS and CDR2 YYEKEE (reference sequence). DNA for the CDR3: TGTGCCAGCAGCTTGATTGGGGCCGGAACCGGGGAGCTGTTTTTT. It encodes CASSLIGAGTGELFF.

The CDR3 loop is CASGKGTSLSYGYTF. The CDR3 DNA follows: TGTGCCAGCGGAAAGGGGACATCCTTATCCTATGGCTACACCTTC. This chain joins TRBV6-5 and TRBJ1-2; maybe TRBD1 (6 bases). V shed 8 bases and J shed 4 bases, with 20 bases lying between them. The CDR3 consists of 15 residues. Germline loops: CDR1 MNHEY, CDR2 SVGAGI.

The rearrangement links TRBV20-1 to TRBJ2-6, with a possible D match to TRBD1 (6 bases). CDR1 DFQATT and CDR2 SNEGSKA come from the germline V gene (reference sequence). This CDR3 has 16 residues. V was trimmed by 3 bases and J by 1 base, leaving 13 bases between them. CDR3 loop: CSASIAGTSGANVLTF. CDR3 DNA sequence: TGCAGTGCTAGTATCGCAGGGACATCTGGGGCCAACGTCCTGACTTTC.

This clone appeared a single time. The rearrangement links TRBV28 to TRBJ2-1, with 10 bases matching TRBD2. Germline CDR1 is MDHEN and CDR2 is SYDVKM. CDR3 length: 19 amino acids. With 5 bases clipped from V and 2 bases from J, the junction kept 15 bases outside the gene matches. The CDR3 region is CASSRRGLAASNPYNEQFF. The DNA of the CDR3 is TGTGCCAGCAGTCGACGAGGACTAGCGGCATCCAATCCCTACAATGAGCAGTTCTTC.

The chain combines TRBV7-7 with TRBJ1-1, with 8 bases matching TRBD1. Germline CDR1 reads SSHAT; CDR2 reads FNYEAQ (reference sequence). The CDR3 has 16 residues. V was clipped by 6 bases and J by 0 bases; unmatched bases: 9. The CDR3 here is CASSFDRGGLNTEAFF. CDR3 in DNA: TGTGCCAGCAGTTTCGACAGGGGAGGGCTGAACACTGAAGCTTTCTTT.